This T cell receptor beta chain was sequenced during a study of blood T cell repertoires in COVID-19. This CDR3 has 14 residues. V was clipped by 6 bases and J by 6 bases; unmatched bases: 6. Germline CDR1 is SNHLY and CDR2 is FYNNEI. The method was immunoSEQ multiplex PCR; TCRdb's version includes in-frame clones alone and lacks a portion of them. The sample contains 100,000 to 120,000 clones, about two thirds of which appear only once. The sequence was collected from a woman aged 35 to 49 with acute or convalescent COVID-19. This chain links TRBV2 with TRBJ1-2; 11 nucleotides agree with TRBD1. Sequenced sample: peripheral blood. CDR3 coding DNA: TGTGCCAGCAGCGAAAGGGGACAGGGGGATGGCTACACCTTC. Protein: CASSERGQGDGYTF.